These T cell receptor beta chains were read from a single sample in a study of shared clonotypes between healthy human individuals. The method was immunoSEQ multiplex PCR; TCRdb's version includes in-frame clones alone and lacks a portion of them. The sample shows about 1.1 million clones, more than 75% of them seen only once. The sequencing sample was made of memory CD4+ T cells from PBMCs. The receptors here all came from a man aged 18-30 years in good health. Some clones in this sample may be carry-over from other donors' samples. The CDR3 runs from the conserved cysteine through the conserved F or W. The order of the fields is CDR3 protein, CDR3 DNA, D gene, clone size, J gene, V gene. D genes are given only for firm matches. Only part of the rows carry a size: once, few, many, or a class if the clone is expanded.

CASSLGGTRAEAFF	TGTGCCAGCAGCCTAGGGGGGACCAGGGCTGAAGCTTTCTTT	NA	NA	TRBJ1-1	TRBV7-9
CSVQGDRGSHGYTF	TGCAGCGTCCAGGGGGACAGGGGATCGCATGGCTACACCTTC	TRBD1	NA	TRBJ1-2	TRBV29-1
CASSQGTFPYEQYF	TGCGCCAGCAGCCAAGGGACTTTCCCCTACGAGCAGTACTTC	NA	NA	TRBJ2-7	TRBV4-1
CASSLGLAGGPPRF	TGTGCCAGCAGCTTGGGACTAGCGGGAGGGCCTCCGAGATTC	TRBD2	NA	TRBJ2-7	TRBV7-2
CASSSRAGLQDTQYF	TGTGCCAGCAGTTCCAGAGCGGGATTACAAGATACGCAGTATTTT	TRBD2	NA	TRBJ2-3	TRBV27
CASSSMAGSYNEQFF	TGTGCCAGCAGCTCAATGGCAGGCTCCTACAATGAGCAGTTCTTC	NA	NA	TRBJ2-1	TRBV7-2
CAWMGVGYTF	TGTGCCTGGATGGGGGTTGGCTACACCTTC	NA	many	TRBJ1-2	TRBV30
CASSYGTGNQPQHF	TGTGCCAGCAGTTACGGGACAGGTAATCAGCCCCAGCATTTT	TRBD1	NA	TRBJ1-5	TRBV6-6
CARPSGRATETQYF	TGTGCCAGGCCGTCCGGGAGGGCCACAGAGACCCAGTACTTC	TRBD2	NA	TRBJ2-5	TRBV6-6
CASSLLSGSDQPQHF	TGTGCCAGCAGCCTCCTTTCAGGGTCGGATCAGCCCCAGCATTTT	NA	NA	TRBJ1-5	TRBV28
CAIALADYTDTQYF	TGTGCCATTGCGTTAGCGGACTACACAGATACGCAGTATTTT	NA	NA	TRBJ2-3	TRBV10-3
CASSVVAGYEQYF	TGTGCCAGCAGTGTGGTAGCAGGGTACGAGCAGTACTTC	NA	NA	TRBJ2-7	TRBV6-4
CASSLAGATDTQYF	TGTGCCAGCAGCTTAGCGGGAGCCACAGATACGCAGTATTTT	NA	NA	TRBJ2-3	TRBV11-2
CASRVRGQTYNEQFF	TGTGCCAGTAGGGTGAGGGGCCAAACCTACAATGAGCAGTTCTTC	NA	once	TRBJ2-1	TRBV19
CARQWALQETQYF	TGTGCCAGGCAGTGGGCTCTTCAAGAGACCCAGTACTTC	NA	NA	TRBJ2-5	TRBV27
CASSLSLTGTYTEAFF	TGTGCCAGCTCACTTAGTTTGACAGGAACGTACACTGAAGCTTTCTTT	NA	NA	TRBJ1-1	TRBV18
CASGTAGVYEQYF	TGTGCCAGCGGTACAGCGGGAGTCTACGAGCAGTACTTC	TRBD2	NA	TRBJ2-7	TRBV7-9
CASSLWGVGAEAFF	TGTGCCAGCAGTTTATGGGGGGTTGGCGCTGAAGCTTTCTTT	NA	NA	TRBJ1-1	TRBV28
CASSPGTGGPYGYTF	TGCGCCAGCAGCCCTGGGACAGGGGGGCCCTATGGCTACACCTTC	TRBD1	NA	TRBJ1-2	TRBV4-1
CASSRQGASYEQYF	TGTGCCAGCAGTCGGCAGGGGGCCTCCTACGAGCAGTACTTC	TRBD1	NA	TRBJ2-7	TRBV2
CASSLYRDRGYEQYF	TGTGCCAGCAGTTTATATAGGGACAGGGGCTACGAGCAGTACTTC	TRBD1	NA	TRBJ2-7	TRBV27
CASSSQFVSEQYF	TGTGCCAGCAGTTCCCAGTTTGTCTCCGAGCAGTACTTC	NA	NA	TRBJ2-7	TRBV2
CASSQEGTVKFRLTSYNEQFF	TGTGCCAGCAGCCAAGAGGGCACAGTCAAATTTAGGTTAACCTCCTACAATGAGCAGTTCTTC	NA	NA	TRBJ2-1	TRBV4-2
CASSQAPTSGFNEQFF	TGTGCCAGCAGCCAGGCCCCCACTAGCGGGTTCAATGAGCAGTTCTTC	TRBD2	NA	TRBJ2-1	TRBV7-3
CSVEGTAHSGGYTF	TGCAGCGTTGAGGGGACAGCCCATTCTGGGGGCTACACCTTC	TRBD1	NA	TRBJ1-2	TRBV29-1
CASSLGSGTVYGYTF	TGTGCCAGCAGCTTAGGTAGTGGGACGGTCTATGGCTACACCTTC	NA	NA	TRBJ1-2	TRBV7-8